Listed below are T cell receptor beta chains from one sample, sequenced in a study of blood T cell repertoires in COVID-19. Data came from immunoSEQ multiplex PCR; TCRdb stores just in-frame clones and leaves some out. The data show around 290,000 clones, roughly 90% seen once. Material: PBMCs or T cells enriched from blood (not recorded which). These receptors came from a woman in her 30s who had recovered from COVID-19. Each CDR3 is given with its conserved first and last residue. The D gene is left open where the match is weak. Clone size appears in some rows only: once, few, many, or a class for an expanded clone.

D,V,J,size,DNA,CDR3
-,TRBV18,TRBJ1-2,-,TGTGCCAGCTCCTTAGATCTCTATGGCTACACCTTC,CASSLDLYGYTF
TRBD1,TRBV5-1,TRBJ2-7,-,TGCGCCAGCAGCTTGGTTGGGACAGGGTACGAGCAGTACTTC,CASSLVGTGYEQYF
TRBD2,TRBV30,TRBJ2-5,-,TGTGCCTGGAGTGACCCAGCGGGAAGGTCAGAGACCCAGTACTTC,CAWSDPAGRSETQYF
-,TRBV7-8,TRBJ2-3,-,TGTGCCAGCAGCTTAGCGAGGCGTCGGGGAAGCACAGATACGCAGTATTTT,CASSLARRRGSTDTQYF
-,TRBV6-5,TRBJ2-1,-,TGTGCCAGCCGTTCCCTTGGCGGGACCTACAATGAGCAGTTCTTC,CASRSLGGTYNEQFF
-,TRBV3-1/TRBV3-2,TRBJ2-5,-,TGTGCCAGCAGCCAAGGAGCGGGTGGGGGGGAGACCCAGTACTTC,CASSQGAGGGETQYF
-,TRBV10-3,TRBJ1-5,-,TGTGCCATCAGTGAGAGGGGGGGCGATAGCAATCAGCCCCAGCATTTT,CAISERGGDSNQPQHF
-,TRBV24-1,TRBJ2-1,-,TGTGCCACCAGGAATAAGGGGTCTTCGGGTGAGCAGTTCTTC,CATRNKGSSGEQFF
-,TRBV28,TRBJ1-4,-,TGTGCCAGCAGTATTACCGGGACAAATGAAAAACTGTTTTTT,CASSITGTNEKLFF
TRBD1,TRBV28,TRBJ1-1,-,TGTGCCAGCAGTTGGGACAGGGGTACTGAAGCTTTCTTT,CASSWDRGTEAFF
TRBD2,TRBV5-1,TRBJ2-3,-,TGCGCCAGCAGCTCCCTGGGAGGGTCTAGCACAGATACGCAGTATTTT,CASSSLGGSSTDTQYF
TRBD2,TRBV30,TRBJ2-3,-,TGTGCCTGGAGTGTCGCTTTTTCAGGGTGGCGGGAGTTGGTAGATACGCAGTATTTT,CAWSVAFSGWRELVDTQYF
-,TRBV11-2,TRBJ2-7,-,TGTGCCAGCAGCCCAGGGGAGGCGGGAGAGCTGCAGTACTTC,CASSPGEAGELQYF
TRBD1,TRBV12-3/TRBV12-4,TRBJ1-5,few,TGTGCCAGCAGTCCAACAGGGGATCAGCCCCAGCATTTT,CASSPTGDQPQHF
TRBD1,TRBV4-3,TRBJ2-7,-,TGCGCCAGCAGCCAAGCAGGGGGCACTTCCTACGAGCAGTACTTC,CASSQAGGTSYEQYF
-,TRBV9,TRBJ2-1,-,TGTGCCAGCAGCTTCCAACCGAGCTCCTACAATGAGCAGTTCTTC,CASSFQPSSYNEQFF
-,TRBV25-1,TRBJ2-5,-,TGTGCCAGCAGTGATGTAATAGCCCAAGAGACCCAGTACTTC,CASSDVIAQETQYF
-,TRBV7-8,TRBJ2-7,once,TGTGCCAGCAACGCGGCCAGCGACCTCTACGAGCAGTACTTC,CASNAASDLYEQYF
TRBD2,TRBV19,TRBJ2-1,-,TGTGCCAGTAGTATTTCTAGCGGGAGCCCCCCTTACAATGAGCAGTTCTTC,CASSISSGSPPYNEQFF
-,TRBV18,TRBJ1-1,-,TGTGCCAGCTCAGTCAAACAGAACACTGAAGCTTTCTTT,CASSVKQNTEAFF
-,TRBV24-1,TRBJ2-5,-,TGTGCCACCAGTGATCACCGGACACTCCAAGAGACCCAGTACTTC,CATSDHRTLQETQYF
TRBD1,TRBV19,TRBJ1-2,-,TGTGCCAGTAGACCCTCTCACGGACAGGCGGGAGGCTACACCTTC,CASRPSHGQAGGYTF
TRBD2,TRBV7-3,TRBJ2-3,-,TGTGCCAGCAGCTTAAGCGGGGGGACCACAGATACGCAGTATTTT,CASSLSGGTTDTQYF
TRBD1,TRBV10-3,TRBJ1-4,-,TGTGCCATCAGTGGACAGGGAAGGGAAAAACTGTTTTTT,CAISGQGREKLFF
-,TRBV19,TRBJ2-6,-,TGTGCCAGTAGTCTCCCGGGACTGAGATCTGGGGCCAACGTCCTGACTTTC,CASSLPGLRSGANVLTF
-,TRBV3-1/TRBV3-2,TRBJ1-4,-,TGTGCCAGCAGCCTAAGAGGCGCGGAAAAACTGTTTTTT,CASSLRGAEKLFF
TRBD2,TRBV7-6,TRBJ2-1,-,TGTGCCAGCAGCCCGGAGTTAGCGGGTGCCTATGAGCAGTTCTTC,CASSPELAGAYEQFF
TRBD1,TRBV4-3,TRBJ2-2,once,TGCGCCAGCAGCCCTGGACAGGGGGTGAACACCGGGGAGCTGTTTTTT,CASSPGQGVNTGELFF
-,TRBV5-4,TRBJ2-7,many,TGTGCCAGCAGCAAGGGACAAAGCCTCTCCTACGAGCAGTACTTC,CASSKGQSLSYEQYF
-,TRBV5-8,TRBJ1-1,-,TGTGCCAGCAGCCCCAATCCTCCGGGGTCTCTGAACACTGAAGCTTTCTTT,CASSPNPPGSLNTEAFF
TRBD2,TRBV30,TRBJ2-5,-,TGTGCCTGGGCAGCGGGAGAGCTTTTAGAGACCCAGTACTTC,CAWAAGELLETQYF
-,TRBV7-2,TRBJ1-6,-,TGTGCCAGCAGCTTAGTAGGGGCGGGAAATTCACCCCTCCACTTT,CASSLVGAGNSPLHF
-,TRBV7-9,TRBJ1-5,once,TGTGCCAGCAGCCAGACGGTAGGGGATCAGCCCCAGCATTTT,CASSQTVGDQPQHF
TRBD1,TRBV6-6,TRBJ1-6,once,TGTGCCAGCAGTGGGGACAGGGGGAATGTTTCACCCCTCCACTTT,CASSGDRGNVSPLHF
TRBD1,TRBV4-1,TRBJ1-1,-,TGCGCCAGCAGCCAAGCGACAGGGCTAGGCACTGAAGCTTTCTTT,CASSQATGLGTEAFF
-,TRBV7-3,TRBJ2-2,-,TGTGCCAGCAGCCCGTACAGTATACCGAACACCGGGGAGCTGTTTTTT,CASSPYSIPNTGELFF
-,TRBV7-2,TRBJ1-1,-,TGTGCCAGCAGTCCCCACATGAACACTGAAGCTTTCTTT,CASSPHMNTEAFF
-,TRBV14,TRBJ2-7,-,TGTGCCAGCAGCCAAAAAGAGGGCAGCGACTCCGGCCAACCCTACGAGCAGTACTTC,CASSQKEGSDSGQPYEQYF
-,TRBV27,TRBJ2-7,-,TGTGCCAGCCGTCCATATGGCGCGGGGAACGAGCAGTACTTC,CASRPYGAGNEQYF
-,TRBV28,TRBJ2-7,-,TGTGCCAGCAGTTTAAGCCCAGGGGTCTACGAGCAGTACTTC,CASSLSPGVYEQYF
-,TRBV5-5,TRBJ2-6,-,TGTGCCAGCAGCTTGGGGCCTTCTGGGGCCAACGTCCTGACTTTC,CASSLGPSGANVLTF
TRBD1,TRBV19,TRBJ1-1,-,TGTGCCAGTGCCGGGACAGGGGGCACTGAAGCTTTCTTT,CASAGTGGTEAFF